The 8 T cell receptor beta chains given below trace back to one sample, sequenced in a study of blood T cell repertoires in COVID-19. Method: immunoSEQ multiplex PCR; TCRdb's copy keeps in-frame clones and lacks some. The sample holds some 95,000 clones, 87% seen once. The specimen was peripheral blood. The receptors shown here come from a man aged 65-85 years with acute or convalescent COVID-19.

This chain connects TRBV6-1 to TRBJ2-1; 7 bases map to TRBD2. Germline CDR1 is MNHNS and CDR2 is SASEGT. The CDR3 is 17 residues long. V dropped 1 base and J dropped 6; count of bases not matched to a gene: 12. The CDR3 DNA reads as TGTGCCAGCAGTGAAGTCCCGGGAGCGGGGTCCGTCAATGAGCAGTTCTTC. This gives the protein CASSEVPGAGSVNEQFF.

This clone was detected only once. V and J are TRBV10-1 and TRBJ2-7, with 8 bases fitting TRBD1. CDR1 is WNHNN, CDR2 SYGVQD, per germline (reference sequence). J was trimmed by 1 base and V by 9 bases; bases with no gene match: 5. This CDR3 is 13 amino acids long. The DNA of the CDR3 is TGCGCCAGACCAGGGGGCTGGTCCTACGAGCAGTACTTC. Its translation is CARPGGWSYEQYF.

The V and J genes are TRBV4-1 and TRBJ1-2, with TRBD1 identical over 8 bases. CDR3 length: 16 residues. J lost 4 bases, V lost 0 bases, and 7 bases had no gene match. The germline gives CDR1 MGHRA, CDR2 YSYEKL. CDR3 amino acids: CASSQEGAGGLYGYTF. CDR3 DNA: TGCGCCAGCAGCCAAGAGGGGGCAGGGGGCCTCTATGGCTACACCTTC.

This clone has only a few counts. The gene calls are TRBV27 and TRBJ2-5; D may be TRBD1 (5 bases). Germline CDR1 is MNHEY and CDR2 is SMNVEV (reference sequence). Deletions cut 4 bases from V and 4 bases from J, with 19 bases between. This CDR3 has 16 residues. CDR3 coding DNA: TGTGCCAGCAGTTCCCTTGACAGTGCCAAGGGAGAGACCCAGTACTTC. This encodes CASSSLDSAKGETQYF.

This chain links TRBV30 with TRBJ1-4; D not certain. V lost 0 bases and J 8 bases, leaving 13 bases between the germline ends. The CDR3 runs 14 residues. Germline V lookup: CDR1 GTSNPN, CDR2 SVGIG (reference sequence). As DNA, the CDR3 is TGTGCCTGGAGTGTACCCGGGGTGGTGGAAAAACTGTTTTTT. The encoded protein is CAWSVPGVVEKLFF.

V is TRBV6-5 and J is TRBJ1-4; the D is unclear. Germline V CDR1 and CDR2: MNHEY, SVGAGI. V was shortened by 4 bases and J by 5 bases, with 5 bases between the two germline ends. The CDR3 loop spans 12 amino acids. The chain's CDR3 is CASSSLNEKLFF. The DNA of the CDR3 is TGTGCCAGCAGTTCCTTGAATGAAAAACTGTTTTTT.

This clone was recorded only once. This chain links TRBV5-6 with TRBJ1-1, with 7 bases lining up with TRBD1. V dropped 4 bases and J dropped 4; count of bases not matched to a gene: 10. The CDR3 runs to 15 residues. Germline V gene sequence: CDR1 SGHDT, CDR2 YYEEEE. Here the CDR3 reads CASSRQGEFPTEAFF. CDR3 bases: TGTGCCAGCAGCCGACAGGGCGAATTTCCCACTGAAGCTTTCTTT.

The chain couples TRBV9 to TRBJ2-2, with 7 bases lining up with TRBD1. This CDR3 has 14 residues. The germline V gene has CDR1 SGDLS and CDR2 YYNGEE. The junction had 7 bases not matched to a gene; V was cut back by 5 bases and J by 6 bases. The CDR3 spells CASRPNGQAGELFF. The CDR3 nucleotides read TGTGCCAGCAGACCGAACGGACAGGCCGGGGAGCTGTTTTTT.